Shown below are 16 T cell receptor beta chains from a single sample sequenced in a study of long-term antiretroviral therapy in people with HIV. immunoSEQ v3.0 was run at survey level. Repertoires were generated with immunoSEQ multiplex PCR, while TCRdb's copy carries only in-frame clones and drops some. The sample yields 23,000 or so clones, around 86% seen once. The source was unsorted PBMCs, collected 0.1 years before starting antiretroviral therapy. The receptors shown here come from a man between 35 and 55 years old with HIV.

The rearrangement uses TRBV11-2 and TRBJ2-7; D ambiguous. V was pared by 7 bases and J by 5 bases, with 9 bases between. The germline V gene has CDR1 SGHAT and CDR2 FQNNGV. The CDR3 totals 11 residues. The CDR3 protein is CASMGPHEQYF. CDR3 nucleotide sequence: TGTGCCAGCATGGGTCCTCACGAGCAGTACTTC.

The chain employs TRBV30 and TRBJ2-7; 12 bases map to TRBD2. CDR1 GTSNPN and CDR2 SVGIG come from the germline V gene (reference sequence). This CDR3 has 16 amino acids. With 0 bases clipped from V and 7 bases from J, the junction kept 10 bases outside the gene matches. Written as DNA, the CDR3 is TGTGCCTGGAGTGTACAACTAGCGGGAGGCCGGGGGGAGCAGTACTTC. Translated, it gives CAWSVQLAGGRGEQYF.

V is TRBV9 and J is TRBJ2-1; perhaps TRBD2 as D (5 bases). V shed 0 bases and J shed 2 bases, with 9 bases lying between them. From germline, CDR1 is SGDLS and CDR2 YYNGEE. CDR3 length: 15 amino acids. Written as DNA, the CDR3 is TGTGCCAGCAGCGTAGAGAGGGTCCCCTACAATGAGCAGTTCTTC. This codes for CASSVERVPYNEQFF.

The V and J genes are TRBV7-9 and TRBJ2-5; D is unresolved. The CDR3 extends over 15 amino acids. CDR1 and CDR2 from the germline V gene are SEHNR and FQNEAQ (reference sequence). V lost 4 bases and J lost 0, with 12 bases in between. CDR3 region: CASSWRATDQETQYF. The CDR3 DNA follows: TGTGCCAGCAGCTGGCGAGCTACAGACCAAGAGACCCAGTACTTC. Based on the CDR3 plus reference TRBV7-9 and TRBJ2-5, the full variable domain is DTGVSQNPRHKITKRGQNVTFRCDPISEHNRLYWYRQTLGQGPEFLTYFQNEAQLEKSRLLSDRFSAERPKGSFSTLEIQRTEQGDSAMYLCASSWRATDQETQYFGPGTRLLVL.

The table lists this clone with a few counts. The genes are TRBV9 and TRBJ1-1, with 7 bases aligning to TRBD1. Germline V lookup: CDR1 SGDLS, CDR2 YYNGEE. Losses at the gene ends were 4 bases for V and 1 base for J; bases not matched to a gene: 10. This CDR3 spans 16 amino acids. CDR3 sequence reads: CASSKLDRVQNTEAFF. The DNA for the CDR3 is TGTGCCAGCAGCAAACTCGACAGGGTTCAGAACACTGAAGCTTTCTTT.

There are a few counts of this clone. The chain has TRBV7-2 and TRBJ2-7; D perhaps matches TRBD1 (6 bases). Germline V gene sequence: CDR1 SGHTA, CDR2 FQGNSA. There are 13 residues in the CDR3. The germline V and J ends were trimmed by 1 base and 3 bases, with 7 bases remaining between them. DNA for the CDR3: TGTGCCAGCAGCTTAGGGGGGCACTACGAGCAGTACTTC. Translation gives CASSLGGHYEQYF.

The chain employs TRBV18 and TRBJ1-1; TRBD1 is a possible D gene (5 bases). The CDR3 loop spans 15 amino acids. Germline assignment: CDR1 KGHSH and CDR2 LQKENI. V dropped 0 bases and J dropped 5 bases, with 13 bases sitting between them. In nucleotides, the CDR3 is TGTGCCAGCTCACCACCCTCCAGGGTAGAGACTGAAGCTTTCTTT. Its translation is CASSPPSRVETEAFF.

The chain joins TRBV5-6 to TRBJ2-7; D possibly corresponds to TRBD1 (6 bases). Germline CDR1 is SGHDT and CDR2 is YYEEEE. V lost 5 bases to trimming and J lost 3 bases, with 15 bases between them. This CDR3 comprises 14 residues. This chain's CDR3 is CASRPGTHLYEQYF. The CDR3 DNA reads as TGTGCCAGCAGGCCCGGGACACACCTCTACGAGCAGTACTTC. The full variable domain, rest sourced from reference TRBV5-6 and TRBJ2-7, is DAGVTQSPTHLIKTRGQQVTLRCSPKSGHDTVSWYQQALGQGPQFIFQYYEEEERQRGNFPDRFSGHQFPNYSSELNVNALLLGDSALYLCASRPGTHLYEQYFGPGTRLTVT.

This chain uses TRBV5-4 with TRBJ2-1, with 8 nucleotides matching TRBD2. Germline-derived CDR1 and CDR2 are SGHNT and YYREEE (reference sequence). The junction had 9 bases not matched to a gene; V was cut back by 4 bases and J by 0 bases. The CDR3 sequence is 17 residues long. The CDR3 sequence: CASSTPLAGLSYNEQFF. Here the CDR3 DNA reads TGTGCCAGCAGCACCCCTCTAGCGGGCCTCTCCTACAATGAGCAGTTCTTC.

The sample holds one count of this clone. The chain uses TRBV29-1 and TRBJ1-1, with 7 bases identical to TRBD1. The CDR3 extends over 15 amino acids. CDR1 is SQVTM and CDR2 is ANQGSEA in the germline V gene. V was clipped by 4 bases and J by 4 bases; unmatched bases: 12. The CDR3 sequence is CSVAGTTGAGTEAFF. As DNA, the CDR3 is TGCAGCGTTGCAGGCACCACAGGGGCTGGCACTGAAGCTTTCTTT.

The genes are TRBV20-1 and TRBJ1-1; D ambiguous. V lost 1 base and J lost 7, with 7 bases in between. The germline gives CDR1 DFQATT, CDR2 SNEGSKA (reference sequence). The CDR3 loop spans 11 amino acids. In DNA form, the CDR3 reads TGCAGTGCTAGAGCTATTTTTGAAGCTTTCTTT. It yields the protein CSARAIFEAFF.

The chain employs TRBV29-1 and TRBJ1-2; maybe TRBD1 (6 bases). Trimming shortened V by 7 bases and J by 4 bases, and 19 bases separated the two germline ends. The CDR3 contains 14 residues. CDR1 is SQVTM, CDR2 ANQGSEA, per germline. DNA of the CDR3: TGCAGCGCCCAGGCCTGGGGGCGAGGCTATGGCTACACCTTC. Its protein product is CSAQAWGRGYGYTF. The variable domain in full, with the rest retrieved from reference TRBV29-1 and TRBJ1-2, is SAVISQKPSRDICQRGTSLTIQCQVDSQVTMMFWYRQQPGQSLTLIATANQGSEATYESGFVIDKFPISRPNLTFSTLTVSNMSPEDSSIYLCSAQAWGRGYGYTFGSGTRLTVV.

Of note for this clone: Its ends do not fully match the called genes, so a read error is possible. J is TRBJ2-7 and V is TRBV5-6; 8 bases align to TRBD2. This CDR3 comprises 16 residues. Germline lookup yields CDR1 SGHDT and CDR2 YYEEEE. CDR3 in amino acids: CASSLGGGGLLGEQYF. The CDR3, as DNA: TGTGCCAGCAGTTTGGGGGGCGGGGGGCTTTTGGGCGAGCAGTACTTC.

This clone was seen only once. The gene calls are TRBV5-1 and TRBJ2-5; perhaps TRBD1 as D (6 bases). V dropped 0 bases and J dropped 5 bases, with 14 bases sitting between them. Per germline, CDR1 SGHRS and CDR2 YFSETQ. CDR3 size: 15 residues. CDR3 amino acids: CASSLASGGVETQYF. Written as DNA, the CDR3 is TGCGCCAGCAGCTTGGCCAGTGGGGGCGTGGAGACCCAGTACTTC.

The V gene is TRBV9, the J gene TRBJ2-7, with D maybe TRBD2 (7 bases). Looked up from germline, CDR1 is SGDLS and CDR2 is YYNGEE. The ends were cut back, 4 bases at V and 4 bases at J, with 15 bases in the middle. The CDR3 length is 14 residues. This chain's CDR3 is CASSPRGAVYEQYF. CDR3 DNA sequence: TGTGCCAGCAGCCCCCGGGGGGCCGTTTACGAGCAGTACTTC.

In nucleotides, the CDR3 is TGTGCCAGTAGTGCCTCTCAGGGGGCAACCCCCTCCAATGAGCAGTTCTTC. It translates to CASSASQGATPSNEQFF. This chain connects TRBV19 to TRBJ2-1, with TRBD1 matching 8 bases. CDR1 LNHDA and CDR2 SQIVND come from the germline V gene (reference sequence). This CDR3 is built from 17 residues. The junction had 15 bases not matched to a gene; V was cut back by 5 bases and J by 6 bases.